This is a list of T cell receptor beta chains from one sample in a study of identifying expanded T cells in peripheral blood. Profiled with immunoSEQ multiplex PCR; TCRdb holds only in-frame clones, not every one. The sample includes approximately 85,000 clones, approximately 85% of them seen just once. The sample comprised blood. These receptors were obtained from a person between 18 and 69 years old in good health. The CDR3 runs from the conserved cysteine through the conserved F or W. A D gene is named only where the DNA matches it firmly. Clone size is given for some rows only: seen once, a few or many times, or a class if the clone is expanded.

D gene,V gene,J gene,clone size,CDR3 length,CDR3 protein,CDR3 DNA
NA,TRBV11-1,TRBJ2-2,NA,16,CASSFSAGSSTGELFF,TGTGCCAGCAGCTTCTCGGCAGGGTCGAGCACCGGGGAGCTGTTTTTT
TRBD1,TRBV28,TRBJ1-2,few,17,CASSWQMSGGRGRGYTF,TGTGCCAGCAGTTGGCAAATGTCAGGGGGCCGAGGGAGGGGCTACACCTTC
TRBD1,TRBV2,TRBJ1-5,NA,14,CASSGTGGNQPQHF,TGTGCCAGCAGTGGGACAGGCGGTAATCAGCCCCAGCATTTT
TRBD2,TRBV27,TRBJ2-7,few,15,CASTPSSGSSYEQYF,TGTGCCAGCACCCCAAGTAGCGGGAGCTCCTACGAGCAGTACTTC
NA,TRBV27,TRBJ1-3,NA,14,CASSLSGAGNTIYF,TGTGCCAGCAGTTTGTCGGGGGCTGGAAACACCATATATTTT
NA,TRBV7-9,TRBJ1-5,NA,15,CASSLAGDSNQPQHF,TGTGCCAGCAGCTTAGCCGGGGATAGCAATCAGCCCCAGCATTTT
TRBD2,TRBV4-3,TRBJ2-7,NA,17,CASSQEWTSGARYEQYF,TGCGCCAGCAGCCAAGAATGGACTAGCGGGGCTCGCTACGAGCAGTACTTC
NA,TRBV28,TRBJ2-7,NA,13,CASSLWDSYEQYF,TGTGCCAGCAGTTTATGGGACAGCTACGAGCAGTACTTC
NA,TRBV28,TRBJ1-2,few,12,CASSSVDTGYTF,TGTGCCAGCAGTTCTGTCGACACTGGCTACACCTTC
NA,TRBV4-2,TRBJ2-7,NA,14,CASSQGLLQGEQYF,TGTGCCAGCAGCCAAGGGCTACTTCAAGGCGAGCAGTACTTC
TRBD1,TRBV5-6,TRBJ1-1,NA,14,CASSLGQGSTEAFF,TGTGCCAGCAGCTTGGGACAGGGGAGCACTGAAGCTTTCTTT
NA,TRBV9,TRBJ2-7,NA,13,CASSPGQTYEQYF,TGTGCCAGCAGCCCAGGACAGACTTACGAGCAGTACTTC
NA,TRBV27,TRBJ2-2,NA,13,CASSFQSSGELFF,TGTGCCAGCAGTTTTCAGAGCTCCGGGGAGCTGTTTTTT
NA,TRBV4-3,TRBJ2-5,NA,14,CASSQEAVQETQYF,TGCGCCAGCAGCCAAGAGGCAGTCCAAGAGACCCAGTACTTC
NA,TRBV6-5,TRBJ2-7,NA,13,CASSYGKVFEQYF,TGTGCCAGCAGTTACGGGAAAGTATTCGAGCAGTACTTC
TRBD2,TRBV4-1,TRBJ2-2,NA,18,CASSQEPTSALSTGELFF,TGCGCCAGCAGCCAAGAACCGACTAGCGCATTGAGCACCGGGGAGCTGTTTTTT
TRBD2,TRBV28,TRBJ2-7,NA,16,CASSTDGRGDYYEQYF,TGTGCCAGCAGCACTGACGGACGGGGGGATTACTACGAGCAGTACTTC
NA,TRBV7-2,TRBJ2-2,NA,16,CASSLDSVLNTGELFF,TGTGCCAGCAGCCTGGACAGTGTACTGAACACCGGGGAGCTGTTTTTT
TRBD1,TRBV7-2,TRBJ1-2,few,14,CASSQQGVQDGYTF,TGTGCCAGCAGCCAACAGGGGGTACAGGATGGCTACACCTTC
TRBD2,TRBV4-2,TRBJ2-1,NA,19,CASSQDYLAGGPIYNEQFF,TGTGCCAGCAGCCAAGATTATCTAGCGGGAGGCCCTATTTACAATGAGCAGTTCTTC
TRBD2,TRBV7-6,TRBJ2-7,NA,14,CASSFSGGGYEQYF,TGTGCCAGCAGCTTCTCGGGGGGGGGCTACGAGCAGTACTTC
NA,TRBV11-2,TRBJ2-3,NA,13,CASSPLGADTQYF,TGTGCCAGCAGCCCCCTCGGGGCAGATACGCAGTATTTT
TRBD2,TRBV5-6,TRBJ2-3,NA,16,CASSPLAGWSTDTQYF,TGTGCCAGCAGCCCCCTAGCGGGATGGAGCACAGATACGCAGTATTTT
NA,TRBV7-2,TRBJ1-2,NA,14,CASSLERGRSGYTF,TGTGCCAGCAGCTTAGAGCGGGGGCGCTCTGGCTACACCTTC
NA,TRBV6-5,TRBJ1-4,once,13,CASRQDPNEKLFF,TGTGCCAGCAGACAGGATCCTAATGAAAAACTGTTTTTT
TRBD1,TRBV7-9,TRBJ1-5,NA,16,CASSVGTDYSNQPQHF,TGTGCCAGCAGCGTCGGGACAGATTATAGCAATCAGCCCCAGCATTTT
TRBD2,TRBV10-3,TRBJ2-1,NA,17,CAIRAGGTGGPFNEQFF,TGTGCCATCAGAGCAGGCGGGACGGGAGGGCCTTTTAATGAGCAGTTCTTC
TRBD1,TRBV28,TRBJ1-1,NA,15,CASSASGQGNAEAFF,TGTGCCAGCAGTGCGTCGGGACAGGGGAACGCTGAAGCTTTCTTT
NA,TRBV5-6,TRBJ2-5,once,13,CASSQDYLETQYF,TGTGCCAGCAGCCAGGACTACCTCGAGACCCAGTACTTC
TRBD2,TRBV5-1,TRBJ2-1,NA,16,CASSLTSGSIVGEQFF,TGCGCCAGCAGCCTAACTAGCGGGAGTATTGTGGGTGAGCAGTTCTTC
NA,TRBV5-1,TRBJ2-7,NA,16,CASSGELAGLSYEQYF,TGCGCCAGCAGCGGGGAGTTAGCTGGACTCTCCTACGAGCAGTACTTC
NA,TRBV11-3,TRBJ2-7,NA,14,CASSLFSLGYEQYF,TGTGCCAGCAGCTTATTCTCCTTAGGCTACGAGCAGTACTTC